This T cell receptor beta chain was documented in a study of cytomegalovirus exposure and HLA in healthy donors. The PCR was carried out with 60 Vbeta primers and 13 Jbeta primers. Only in-frame clones appear in the TCRdb table, and some are missing; sequencing was by immunoSEQ multiplex PCR. Counted here are around 110,000 clones, around 81% occurring once; the ten biggest clones make up about 3.8%. The junction had 8 bases not matched to a gene; V was cut back by 8 bases and J by 0 bases. This CDR3 comprises 17 residues. Germline V gene data show CDR1 as MDHEN and CDR2 as SYDVKM. What was sequenced was PBMCs. The receptor comes from a woman in her 30s in good health and CMV-seronegative. The genes are TRBV28 and TRBJ2-1; 12 nucleotides align to TRBD1. The CDR3 loop is CASRPGTGGSSYNEQFF. CDR3 DNA sequence: TGTGCCAGCCGCCCCGGGACAGGGGGCAGCTCCTACAATGAGCAGTTCTTC.